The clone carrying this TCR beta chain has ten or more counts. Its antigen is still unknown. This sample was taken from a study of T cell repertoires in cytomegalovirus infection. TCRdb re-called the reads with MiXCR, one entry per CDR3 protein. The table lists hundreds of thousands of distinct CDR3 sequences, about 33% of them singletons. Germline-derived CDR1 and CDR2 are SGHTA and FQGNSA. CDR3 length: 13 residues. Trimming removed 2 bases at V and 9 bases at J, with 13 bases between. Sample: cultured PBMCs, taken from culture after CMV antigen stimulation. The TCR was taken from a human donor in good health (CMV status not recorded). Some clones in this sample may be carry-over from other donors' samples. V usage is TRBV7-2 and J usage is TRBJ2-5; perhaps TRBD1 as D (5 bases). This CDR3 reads CASSLIMGQAQYF. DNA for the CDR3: TGTGCCAGCAGCTTAATCATGGGGCAGGCCCAGTACTTC.